Sequencing of this T cell receptor (beta chain) was carried out in a study of identical twins (dated by TCRdb to about 2016). For the study in its entirety: The study deep-sequenced TCR alpha and beta repertoires from monozygotic twins, unrelated adults of various ages and cord blood to test whether fetal clonotypes persist. To rule out contamination, replicate twin experiments were performed at different times with different library preparation protocols. Results the study describes overall, beyond this receptor: Because the same donors could not be followed over many years, the conclusions relied on cross-sectional statistical analysis. Abundant cord blood beta clonotypes carried fewer insertions; young adult naive repertoires showed a weaker similar trend, while memory repertoires showed none. The excess sharing between twins in beta out-of-frame sequences was weaker because fewer shared sequences reduced the signal-to-noise ratio. Invariant T cells such as MAIT and iNKT could partly confound zero-insertion analyses, although diverse VJ usage argued against such confounding for most clonotypes. Out-of-frame TCR alpha sequences shared between twins showed an excess of low generation-probability sequences compared with coincidental sharing between unrelated individuals. In monozygotic twins, out-of-frame TCR alpha sharing was systematically underestimated by recombination models, although the models agreed with sharing between unrelated individuals.

For this clonotype: This clone's antigen is unknown. Base qualities are missing; no much larger clone stands one base away.

V is cut back by 5 bases and J by 8 bases, with 9 bases in the junction unmatched. From a lookup of the germline V gene, CDR1 and CDR2 are SGHAT and FQNNGV. From cysteine to phenylalanine, the CDR3 is 13 amino acids long. Here the CDR3 DNA is all that survives: 39 bases in frame from base 1. The method was 5' RACE. Sequencing used an Illumina HiSeq 2000. A universal primer binding site was introduced by template switching, and a unique molecular identifier was present in the final cDNA, enabling accurate counting of TCR cDNA molecules. Specific primers in the conserved constant-segment region were used to synthesize first-strand cDNA for the TCR alpha and beta chains. To control for contamination, each cDNA library was double barcoded with a SMART-Mk sample barcode plus Illumina barcodes. TruSeq adapter sequences and Illumina sample barcodes were added in two successive PCR steps. The TCR alpha and beta cDNA libraries were sequenced on the Illumina HiSeq platform using custom primers. Turning to the authors' computational methods: MiGEC processed the raw reads to extract unique molecular identifiers, while MiXCR was used to determine the CDR3 positions. Recombination models were inferred per individual with the repgenHMM and IGoR tools using an EM algorithm. Shared clonotypes were analyzed with the tcR package in R, and sharing was normalized by the product of cloneset sizes. Out-of-frame nonproductive sequences were analyzed to study raw recombination free of thymic and clonal selection effects. In-frame beta chains were kept once TCRdb had trimmed the public reads at Q25 with fastp and called clones with MiXCR. One record per CDR3 amino acid sequence lists the most common genes and DNA. For this entry, the V and J calls and clone size follow TCRdb and not the study's own pipeline. Recorded for this sample are about 570,000 distinct CDR3 sequences; around 9.6% of them occurred a single time. The biggest ten clones account for 2.5% to 3.5% of the sample.

Only healthy Caucasian donors were included. Three pairs of female monozygotic twins, all aged roughly 18 to 30 years, were included in the twin cohort. The RNA used for TCR libraries was isolated from peripheral blood mononuclear cells. The same sample was also used in a study of yellow fever vaccine responses in identical twins. Per that second paper: According to the authors, in identical twins the way T cells responded to vaccination appeared partly convergent and partly personalized. In the study, vaccine-responding T cell clones were precisely tracked in identical twins.

The receptor was derived from a woman in her late teens or twenties in good health. The chain links TRBV11-2 with TRBJ2-7; 7 central nucleotides agree with TRBD2. The sample consisted of PBMCs. In nucleotide form, the sequence is TGTGCCAGCAGCCCGGCCCCGGGGGGTAAGCAGTACTTC. The resulting protein is CASSPAPGGKQYF.